Here is one T cell receptor (beta chain) with its context. J gave up 0 bases and V 3 bases, and 8 bases lay outside the gene matches. The CDR3 extends over 18 amino acids. CDR1 and CDR2 from the germline V gene are ENHRY and SYGVKD. Noted time point: pre-treatment sample, taken before nivolumab and TIL therapy. Pleural nodules or supraclavicular lymph nodes made up most of the excised metastases sampled. Enrollment ran from late 2017 to early 2020. Sequencing used immunoSEQ v3. Survey-level samples got 2 million or so read pairs; deep-level samples got roughly 4.5-6 million. This table comes from immunoSEQ multiplex PCR, and its TCRdb copy is limited to in-frame clones, with some not included. The sample consists of approximately 92,000 clones, just over 65% of them appearing once. The data were taken from a study of TIL therapy for anti-PD-1-resistant metastatic lung cancer. The overall study: Tumors carried a median roughly 1.5 non-synonymous mutations per megabase.

The sequencing here drew on tumor tissue, taken at baseline. This receptor was identified in a person aged 25 to 85 with non-small cell lung cancer. V and J are TRBV10-3 and TRBJ2-2; 9 nucleotides agree with TRBD1. Here the CDR3 reads CAISETGTGTANTGELFF. CDR3 nucleotides: TGTGCCATCAGTGAAACCGGGACAGGGACAGCGAACACCGGGGAGCTGTTTTTT.